Included here is one T cell receptor (beta chain) sequence, with context. In terms of age and location, participants ranged from about 18 to 95 years and lived in about two dozen US areas. The data originate from a study of blood T cell repertoires in COVID-19. Study as a whole: Samples representing acute and convalescent COVID-19 were sourced from the United States, Italy and Spain. T cells, B-cell-depleted T cells, or PBMCs supplied cDNA or gDNA.

As handled by the study authors: How many nucleated cells were present was estimated from reference gene primer amplification. Produced via immunoSEQ multiplex PCR; TCRdb's table is partial and in-frame only. The DNA was the basis for D and trimming; V, J and clone size are from that table. The sample includes about 220,000 clones, 80% to 90% of them seen just once. The sequencing sample was made of PBMCs or T cells enriched from blood (not recorded which). The sequence came from a woman in her thirties or forties with acute COVID-19.

CDR3 DNA: TGTGCCAGCAGCCAGGGCCTCTTCACTGAAGCTTTCTTT. Translation gives CASSQGLFTEAFF. J is TRBJ1-1 and V is TRBV6-5, with D possibly being TRBD1 (5 bases). Germline loops: CDR1 MNHEY, CDR2 SVGAGI. This CDR3 spans 13 amino acids. V lost 6 bases and J lost 4, with 12 bases in between.